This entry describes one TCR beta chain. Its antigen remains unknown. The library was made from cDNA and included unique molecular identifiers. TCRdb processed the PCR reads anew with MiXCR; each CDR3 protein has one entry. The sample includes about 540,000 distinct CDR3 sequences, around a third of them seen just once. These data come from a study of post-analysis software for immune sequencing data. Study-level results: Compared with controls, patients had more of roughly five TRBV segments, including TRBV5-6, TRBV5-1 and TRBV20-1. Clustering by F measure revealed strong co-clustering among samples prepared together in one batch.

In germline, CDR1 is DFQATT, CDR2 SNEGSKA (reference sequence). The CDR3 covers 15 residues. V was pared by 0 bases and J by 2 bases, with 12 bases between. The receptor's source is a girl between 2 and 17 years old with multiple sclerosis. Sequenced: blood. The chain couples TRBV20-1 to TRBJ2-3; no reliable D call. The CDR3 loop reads CSARDRSQSTDTQYF. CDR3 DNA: TGCAGTGCTAGAGATCGGAGCCAGTCCACAGATACGCAGTATTTT.